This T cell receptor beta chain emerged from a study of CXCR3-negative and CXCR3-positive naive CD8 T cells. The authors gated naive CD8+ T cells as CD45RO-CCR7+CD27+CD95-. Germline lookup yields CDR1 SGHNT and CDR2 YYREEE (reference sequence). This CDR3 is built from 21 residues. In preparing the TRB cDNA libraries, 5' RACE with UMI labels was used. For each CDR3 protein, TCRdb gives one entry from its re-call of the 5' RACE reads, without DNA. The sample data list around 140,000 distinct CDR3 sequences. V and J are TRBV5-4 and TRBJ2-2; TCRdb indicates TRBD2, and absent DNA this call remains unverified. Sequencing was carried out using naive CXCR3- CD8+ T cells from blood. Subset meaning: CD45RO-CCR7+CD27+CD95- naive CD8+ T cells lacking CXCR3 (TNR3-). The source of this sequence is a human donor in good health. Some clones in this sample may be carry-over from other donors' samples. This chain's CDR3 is CASSTRPPGLAGGRITGELFF.